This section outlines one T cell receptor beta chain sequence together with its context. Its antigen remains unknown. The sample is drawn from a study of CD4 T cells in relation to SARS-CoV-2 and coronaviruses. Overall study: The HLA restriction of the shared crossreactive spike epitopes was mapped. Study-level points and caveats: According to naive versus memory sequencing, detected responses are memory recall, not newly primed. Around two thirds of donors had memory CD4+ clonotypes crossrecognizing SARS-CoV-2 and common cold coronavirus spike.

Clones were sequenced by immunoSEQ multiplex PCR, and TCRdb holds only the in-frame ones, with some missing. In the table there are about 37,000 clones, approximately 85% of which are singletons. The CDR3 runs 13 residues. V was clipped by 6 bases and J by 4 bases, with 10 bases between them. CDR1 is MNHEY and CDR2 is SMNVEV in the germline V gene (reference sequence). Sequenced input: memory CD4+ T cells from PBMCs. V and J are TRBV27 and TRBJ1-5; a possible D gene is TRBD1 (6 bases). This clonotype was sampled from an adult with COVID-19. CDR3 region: CASSGTWNQPQHF. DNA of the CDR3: TGTGCCAGCAGCGGGACATGGAATCAGCCCCAGCATTTT.